The sequence of this T cell receptor beta chain was determined in a study of blood T cell repertoires in COVID-19. CDR1 and CDR2 (germline): SGHRS, YFSETQ. This CDR3 comprises 14 residues. Trimming removed 0 bases from V and 0 bases from J, with 6 bases in between. Repertoires were generated with immunoSEQ multiplex PCR, while TCRdb's copy carries only in-frame clones and drops some. This sample has over 130,000 clones, with roughly four fifths found just once. The sequence came from an elderly woman with active or convalescent COVID-19. This sequence joins TRBV5-1 and TRBJ1-1; no clear D gene. Sequencing input: peripheral blood. The CDR3 is CASSLEQLNTEAFF. CDR3 nucleotide sequence: TGCGCCAGCAGCTTGGAACAATTGAACACTGAAGCTTTCTTT.